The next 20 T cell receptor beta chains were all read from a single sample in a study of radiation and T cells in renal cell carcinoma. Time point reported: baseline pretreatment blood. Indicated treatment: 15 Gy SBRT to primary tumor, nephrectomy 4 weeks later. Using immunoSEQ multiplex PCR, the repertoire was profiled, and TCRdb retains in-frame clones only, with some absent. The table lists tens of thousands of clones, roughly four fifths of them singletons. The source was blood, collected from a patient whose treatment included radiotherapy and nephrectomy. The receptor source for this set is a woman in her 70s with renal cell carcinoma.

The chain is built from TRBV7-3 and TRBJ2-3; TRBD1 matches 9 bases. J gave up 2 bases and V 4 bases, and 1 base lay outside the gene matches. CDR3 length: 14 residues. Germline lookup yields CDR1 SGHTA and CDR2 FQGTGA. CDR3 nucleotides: TGTGCCAGCAGCTCACAGGGGGCCACAGATACGCAGTATTTT. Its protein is CASSSQGATDTQYF.

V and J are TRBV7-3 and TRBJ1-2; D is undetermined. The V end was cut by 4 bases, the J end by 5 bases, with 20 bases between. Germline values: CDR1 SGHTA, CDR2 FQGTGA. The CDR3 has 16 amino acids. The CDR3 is CASSSTHISGSYGYTF. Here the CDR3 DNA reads TGTGCCAGCAGCTCAACACACATCTCCGGATCGTATGGCTACACCTTC.

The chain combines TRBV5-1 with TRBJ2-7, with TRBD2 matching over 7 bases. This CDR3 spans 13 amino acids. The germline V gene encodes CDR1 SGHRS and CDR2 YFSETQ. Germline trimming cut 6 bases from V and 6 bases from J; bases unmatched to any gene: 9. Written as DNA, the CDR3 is TGCGCCAGCAAAGGGAGGGTGATCTGCGAGCAGTACTTC. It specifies CASKGRVICEQYF.

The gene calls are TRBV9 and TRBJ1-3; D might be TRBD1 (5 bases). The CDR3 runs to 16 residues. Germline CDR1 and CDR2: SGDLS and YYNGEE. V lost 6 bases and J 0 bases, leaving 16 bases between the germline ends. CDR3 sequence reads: CASTQEGHGSGNTIYF. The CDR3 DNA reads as TGTGCCAGCACCCAGGAGGGGCACGGCTCTGGAAACACCATATATTTT.

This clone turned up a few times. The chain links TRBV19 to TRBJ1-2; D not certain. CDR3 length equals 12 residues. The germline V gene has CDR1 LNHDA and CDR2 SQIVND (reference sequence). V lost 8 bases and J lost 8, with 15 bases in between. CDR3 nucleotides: TGTGCCAGTCATAATCTGGGATCGGGCTACACCTTC. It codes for CASHNLGSGYTF.

The CDR3 nucleotides are TGCGCCAGCAGCTTTAAGACTAGTCGAGAGACCCAGTACTTC. It is translated as CASSFKTSRETQYF. The chain combines TRBV5-1 with TRBJ2-5, with D tentatively TRBD2 (6 bases). CDR1 SGHRS and CDR2 YFSETQ come from the germline V gene. This CDR3 spans 14 amino acids. V lost 2 bases to trimming and J lost 4 bases, with 12 bases between them.

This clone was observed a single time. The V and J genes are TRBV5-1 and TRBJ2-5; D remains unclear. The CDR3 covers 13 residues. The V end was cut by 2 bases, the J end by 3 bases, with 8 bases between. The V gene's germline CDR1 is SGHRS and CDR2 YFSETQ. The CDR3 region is CASSFFPKETQYF. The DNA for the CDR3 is TGCGCCAGCAGCTTCTTTCCAAAAGAGACCCAGTACTTC.

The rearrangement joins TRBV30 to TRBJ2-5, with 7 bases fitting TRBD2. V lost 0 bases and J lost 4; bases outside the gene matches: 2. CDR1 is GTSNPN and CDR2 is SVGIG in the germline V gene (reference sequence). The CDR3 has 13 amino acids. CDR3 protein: CAWSVTGGETQYF. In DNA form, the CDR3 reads TGTGCCTGGAGTGTAACGGGAGGAGAGACCCAGTACTTC.

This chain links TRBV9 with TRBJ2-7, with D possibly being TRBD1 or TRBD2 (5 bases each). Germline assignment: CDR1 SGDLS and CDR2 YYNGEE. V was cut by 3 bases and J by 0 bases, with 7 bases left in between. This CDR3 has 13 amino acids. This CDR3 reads CASSGGASYEQYF. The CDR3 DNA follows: TGTGCCAGCAGCGGAGGGGCCTCCTACGAGCAGTACTTC.

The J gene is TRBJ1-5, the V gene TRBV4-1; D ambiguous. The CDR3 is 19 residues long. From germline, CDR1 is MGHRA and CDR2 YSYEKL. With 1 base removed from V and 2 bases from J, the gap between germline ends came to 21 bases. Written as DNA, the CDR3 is TGCGCCAGCAGCCAAGTGGGTGGACGACTCAGGTGGGGCAATCAGCCCCAGCATTTT. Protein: CASSQVGGRLRWGNQPQHF.

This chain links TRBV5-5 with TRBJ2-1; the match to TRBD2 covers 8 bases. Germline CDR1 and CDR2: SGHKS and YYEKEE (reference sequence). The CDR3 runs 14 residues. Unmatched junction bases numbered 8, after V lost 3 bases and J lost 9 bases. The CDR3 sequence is CASSWISGRGEQFF. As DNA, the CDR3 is TGTGCCAGCAGCTGGATCAGCGGGAGAGGTGAGCAGTTCTTC.

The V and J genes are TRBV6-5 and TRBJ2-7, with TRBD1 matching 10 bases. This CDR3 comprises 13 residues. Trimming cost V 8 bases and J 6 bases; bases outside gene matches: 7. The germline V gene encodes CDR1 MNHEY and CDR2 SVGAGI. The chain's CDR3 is CASSKGTGAEQYF. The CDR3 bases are TGTGCCAGCTCGAAGGGGACAGGGGCCGAGCAGTACTTC.

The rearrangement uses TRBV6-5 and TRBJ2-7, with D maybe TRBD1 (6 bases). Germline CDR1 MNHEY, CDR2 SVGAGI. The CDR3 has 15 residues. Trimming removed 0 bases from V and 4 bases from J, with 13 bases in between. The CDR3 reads CASSYSPTGYYEQYF. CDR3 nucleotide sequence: TGTGCCAGCAGTTACTCGCCGACAGGTTATTACGAGCAGTACTTC.

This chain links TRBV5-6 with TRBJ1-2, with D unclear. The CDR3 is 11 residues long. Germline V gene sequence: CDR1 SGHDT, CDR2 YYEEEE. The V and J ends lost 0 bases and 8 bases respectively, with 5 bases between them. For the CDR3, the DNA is TGTGCCAGCAGCTTGGAAGGGGGCTACACCTTC. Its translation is CASSLEGGYTF. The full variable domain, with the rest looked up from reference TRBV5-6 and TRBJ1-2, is DAGVTQSPTHLIKTRGQQVTLRCSPKSGHDTVSWYQQALGQGPQFIFQYYEEEERQRGNFPDRFSGHQFPNYSSELNVNALLLGDSALYLCASSLEGGYTFGSGTRLTVV.

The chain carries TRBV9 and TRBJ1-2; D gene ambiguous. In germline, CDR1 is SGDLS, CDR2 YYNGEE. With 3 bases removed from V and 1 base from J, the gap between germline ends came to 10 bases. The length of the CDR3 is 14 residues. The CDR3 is CASSAARSNYGYTF. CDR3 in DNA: TGTGCCAGCAGCGCCGCAAGGAGTAACTATGGCTACACCTTC.

The chain's CDR3 is CASSQAGEAGTDTQYF. The CDR3 bases are TGTGCCAGTAGTCAGGCGGGAGAGGCGGGGACAGATACGCAGTATTTT. The chain has TRBV19 and TRBJ2-3, with TRBD2 matching over 7 bases. The CDR3 covers 16 residues. Germline V gene lookup returns CDR1 LNHDA and CDR2 SQIVND (reference sequence). V was clipped by 5 bases and J by 3 bases; unmatched bases: 11.

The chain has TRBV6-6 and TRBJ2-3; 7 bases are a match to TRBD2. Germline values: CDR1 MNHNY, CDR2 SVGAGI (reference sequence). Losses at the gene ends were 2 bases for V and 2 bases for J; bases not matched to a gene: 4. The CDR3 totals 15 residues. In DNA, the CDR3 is TGTGCCAGCAGTTACCACGGGAGGCACACAGATACGCAGTATTTT. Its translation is CASSYHGRHTDTQYF.

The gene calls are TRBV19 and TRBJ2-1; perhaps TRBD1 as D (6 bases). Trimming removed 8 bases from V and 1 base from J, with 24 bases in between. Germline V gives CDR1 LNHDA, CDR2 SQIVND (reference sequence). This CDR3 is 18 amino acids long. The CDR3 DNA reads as TGTGCCAGTTCTGATGCATACAGGGTGTTAGGTTCCTACAATGAGCAGTTCTTC. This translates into CASSDAYRVLGSYNEQFF.

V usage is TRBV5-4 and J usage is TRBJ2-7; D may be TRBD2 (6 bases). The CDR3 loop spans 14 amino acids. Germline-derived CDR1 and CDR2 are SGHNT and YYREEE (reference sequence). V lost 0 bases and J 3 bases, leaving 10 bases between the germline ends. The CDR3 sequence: CASSLVGGDYEQYF. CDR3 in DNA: TGTGCCAGCAGCTTGGTCGGAGGGGACTACGAGCAGTACTTC.

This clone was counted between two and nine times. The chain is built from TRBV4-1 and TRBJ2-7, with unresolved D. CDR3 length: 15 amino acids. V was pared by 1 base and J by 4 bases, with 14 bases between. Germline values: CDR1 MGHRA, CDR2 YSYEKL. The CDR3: CASSQGARTPYEQYF. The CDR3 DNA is TGCGCCAGCAGCCAAGGGGCCCGGACCCCTTACGAGCAGTACTTC.